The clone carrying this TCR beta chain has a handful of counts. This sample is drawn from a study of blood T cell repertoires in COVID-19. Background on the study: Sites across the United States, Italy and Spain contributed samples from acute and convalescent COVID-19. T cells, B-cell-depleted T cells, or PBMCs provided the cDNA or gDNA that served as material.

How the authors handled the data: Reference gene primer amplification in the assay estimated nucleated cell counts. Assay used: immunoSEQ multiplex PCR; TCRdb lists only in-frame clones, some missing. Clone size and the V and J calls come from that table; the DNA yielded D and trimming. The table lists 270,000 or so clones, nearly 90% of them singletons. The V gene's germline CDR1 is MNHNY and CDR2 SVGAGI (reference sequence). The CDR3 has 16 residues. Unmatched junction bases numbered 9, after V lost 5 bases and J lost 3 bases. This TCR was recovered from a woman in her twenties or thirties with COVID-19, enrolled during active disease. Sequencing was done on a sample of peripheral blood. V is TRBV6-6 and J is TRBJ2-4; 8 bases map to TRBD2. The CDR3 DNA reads TGTGCCAGCAGTCTGGAGGGAGCGGGGGTCAAAAACATTCAGTACTTC. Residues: CASSLEGAGVKNIQYF.